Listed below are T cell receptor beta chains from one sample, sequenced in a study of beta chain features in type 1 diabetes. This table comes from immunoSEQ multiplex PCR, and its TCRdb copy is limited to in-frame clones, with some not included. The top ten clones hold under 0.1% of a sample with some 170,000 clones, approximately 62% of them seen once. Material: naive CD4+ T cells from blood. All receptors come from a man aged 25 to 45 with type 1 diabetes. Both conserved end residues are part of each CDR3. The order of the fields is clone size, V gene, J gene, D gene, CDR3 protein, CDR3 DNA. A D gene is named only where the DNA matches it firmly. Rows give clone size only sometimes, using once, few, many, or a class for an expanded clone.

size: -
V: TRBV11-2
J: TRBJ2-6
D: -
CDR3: CASSPRGAEAGANVLTF
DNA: TGTGCCAGCAGCCCTCGAGGGGCTGAAGCTGGGGCCAACGTCCTGACTTTC

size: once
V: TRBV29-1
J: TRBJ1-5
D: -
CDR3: CSVEWDSNQPQHF
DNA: TGCAGCGTTGAATGGGACAGCAATCAGCCCCAGCATTTT

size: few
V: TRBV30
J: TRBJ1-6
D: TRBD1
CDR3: CAWSQQGRTLHF
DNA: TGTGCCTGGAGCCAACAGGGGAGGACCCTCCACTTT

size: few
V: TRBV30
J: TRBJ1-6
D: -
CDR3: CAWGQNNSPLHF
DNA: TGTGCCTGGGGACAGAATAATTCACCCCTCCACTTT

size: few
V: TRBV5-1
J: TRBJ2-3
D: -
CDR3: CASSYVASGDSTDTQYF
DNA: TGCGCCAGCAGCTATGTAGCTTCGGGAGATAGCACAGATACGCAGTATTTT

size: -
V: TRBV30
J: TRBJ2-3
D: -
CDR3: CAWGLRQTTSDTQYF
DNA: TGTGCCTGGGGTTTGAGACAGACGACGTCAGATACGCAGTATTTT

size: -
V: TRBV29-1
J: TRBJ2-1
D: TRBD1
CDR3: CSVETGVNEQFF
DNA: TGCAGCGTTGAAACAGGGGTAAATGAGCAGTTCTTC

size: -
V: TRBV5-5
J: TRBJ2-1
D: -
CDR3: CASSLALGEQFF
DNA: TGTGCCAGCAGCTTGGCCTTGGGGGAGCAGTTCTTC

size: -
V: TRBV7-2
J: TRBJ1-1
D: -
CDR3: CASGVHGTNTEAFF
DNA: TGTGCCAGCGGGGTCCACGGGACGAACACTGAAGCTTTCTTT

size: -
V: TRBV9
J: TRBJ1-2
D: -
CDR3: CASTPRWRETYGYTF
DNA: TGTGCCAGCACCCCCCGTTGGCGGGAGACCTATGGCTACACCTTC

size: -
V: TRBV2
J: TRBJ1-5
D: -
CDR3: CASRASNQPQHF
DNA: TGTGCCAGCAGGGCAAGCAATCAGCCCCAGCATTTT